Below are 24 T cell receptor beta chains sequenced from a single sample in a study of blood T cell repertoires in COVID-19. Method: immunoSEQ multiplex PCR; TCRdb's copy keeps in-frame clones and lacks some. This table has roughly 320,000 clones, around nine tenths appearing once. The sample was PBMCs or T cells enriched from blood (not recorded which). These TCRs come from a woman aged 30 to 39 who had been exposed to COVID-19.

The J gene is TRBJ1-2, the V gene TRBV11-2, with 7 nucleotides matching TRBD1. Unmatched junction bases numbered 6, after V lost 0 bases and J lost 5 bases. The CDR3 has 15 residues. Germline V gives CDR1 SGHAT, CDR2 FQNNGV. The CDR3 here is CASSLEEGARYGYTF. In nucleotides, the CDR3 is TGTGCCAGCAGCTTAGAGGAGGGGGCTCGGTATGGCTACACCTTC.

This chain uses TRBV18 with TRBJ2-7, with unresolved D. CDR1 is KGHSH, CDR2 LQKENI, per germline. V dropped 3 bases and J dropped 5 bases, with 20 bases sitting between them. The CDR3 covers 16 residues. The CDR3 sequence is CASSPNSRVGSNEQYF. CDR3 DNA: TGTGCCAGCTCACCTAACTCTCGGGTAGGTTCCAACGAGCAGTACTTC.

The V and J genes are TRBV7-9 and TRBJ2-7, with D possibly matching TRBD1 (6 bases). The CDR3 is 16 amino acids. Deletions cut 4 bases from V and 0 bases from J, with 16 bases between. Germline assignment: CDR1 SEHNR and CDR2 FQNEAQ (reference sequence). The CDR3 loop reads CASSWAGDPSSYEQYF. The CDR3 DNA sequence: TGTGCCAGCAGCTGGGCAGGGGACCCTAGCTCCTACGAGCAGTACTTC.

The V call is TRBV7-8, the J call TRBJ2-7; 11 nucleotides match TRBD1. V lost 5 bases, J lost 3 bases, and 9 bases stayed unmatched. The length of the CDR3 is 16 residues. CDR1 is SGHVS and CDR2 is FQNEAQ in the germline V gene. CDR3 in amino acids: CASSPRTGTGGYEQYF. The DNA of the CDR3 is TGTGCCAGCAGCCCACGGACCGGGACAGGGGGCTACGAGCAGTACTTC.

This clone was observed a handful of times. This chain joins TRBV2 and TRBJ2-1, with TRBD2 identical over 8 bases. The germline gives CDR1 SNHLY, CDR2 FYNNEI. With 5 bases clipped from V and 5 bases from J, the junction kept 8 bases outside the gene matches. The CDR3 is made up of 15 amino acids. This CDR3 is CASSKTLGLDNEQFF. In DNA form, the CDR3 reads TGTGCCAGCAGTAAAACTTTGGGACTAGACAATGAGCAGTTCTTC. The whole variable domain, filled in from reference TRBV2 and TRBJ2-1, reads EPEVTQTPSHQVTQMGQEVILRCVPISNHLYFYWYRQILGQKVEFLVSFYNNEISEKSEIFDDQFSVERPDGSNFTLKIRSTKLEDSAMYFCASSKTLGLDNEQFFGPGTRLTVL.

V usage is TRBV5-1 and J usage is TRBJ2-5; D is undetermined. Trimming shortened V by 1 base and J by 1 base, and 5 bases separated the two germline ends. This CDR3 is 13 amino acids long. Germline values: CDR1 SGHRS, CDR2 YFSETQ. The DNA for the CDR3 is TGCGCCAGCAGCTTGTCCTCCCAAGAGACCCAGTACTTC. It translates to CASSLSSQETQYF.

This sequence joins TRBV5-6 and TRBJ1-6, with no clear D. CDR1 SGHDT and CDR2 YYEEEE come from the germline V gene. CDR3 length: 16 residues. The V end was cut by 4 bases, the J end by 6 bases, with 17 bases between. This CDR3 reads CASSLVGALGNSPLHF. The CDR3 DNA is TGTGCCAGCAGCCTGGTGGGCGCTCTCGGTAATTCACCCCTCCACTTT.

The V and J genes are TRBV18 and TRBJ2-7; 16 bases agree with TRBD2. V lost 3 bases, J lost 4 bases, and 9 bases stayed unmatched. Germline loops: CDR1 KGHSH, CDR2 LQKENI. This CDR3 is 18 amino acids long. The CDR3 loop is CASSPTGLAGGPFYEQYF. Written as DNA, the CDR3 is TGTGCCAGCTCACCGACGGGACTAGCGGGGGGGCCTTTTTACGAGCAGTACTTC.

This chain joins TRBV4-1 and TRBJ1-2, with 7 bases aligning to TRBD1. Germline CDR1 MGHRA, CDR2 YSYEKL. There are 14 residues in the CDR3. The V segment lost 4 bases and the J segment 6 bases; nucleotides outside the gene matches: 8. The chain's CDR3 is CASSPKPGGDGYTF. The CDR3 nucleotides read TGCGCCAGCAGCCCTAAACCAGGGGGTGATGGCTACACCTTC.

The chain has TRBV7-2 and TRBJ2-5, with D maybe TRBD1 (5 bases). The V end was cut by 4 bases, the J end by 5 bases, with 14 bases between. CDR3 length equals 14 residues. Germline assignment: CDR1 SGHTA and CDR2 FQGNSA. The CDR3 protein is CASSSQGSLETQYF. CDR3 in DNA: TGTGCCAGCAGCTCGCAGGGATCCTTGGAGACCCAGTACTTC.

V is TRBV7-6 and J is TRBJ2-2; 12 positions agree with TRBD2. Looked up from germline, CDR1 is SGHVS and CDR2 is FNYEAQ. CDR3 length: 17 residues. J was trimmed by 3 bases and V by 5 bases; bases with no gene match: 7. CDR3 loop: CASSTTTSGGHTGELFF. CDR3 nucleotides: TGTGCCAGCAGCACGACGACTAGCGGGGGCCACACCGGGGAGCTGTTTTTT. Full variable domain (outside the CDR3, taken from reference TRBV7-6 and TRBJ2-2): GAGVSQSPRYKVTKRGQDVALRCDPISGHVSLYWYRQALGQGPEFLTYFNYEAQQDKSGLPNDRFSAERPEGSISTLTIQRTEQRDSAMYRCASSTTTSGGHTGELFFGEGSRLTVL.

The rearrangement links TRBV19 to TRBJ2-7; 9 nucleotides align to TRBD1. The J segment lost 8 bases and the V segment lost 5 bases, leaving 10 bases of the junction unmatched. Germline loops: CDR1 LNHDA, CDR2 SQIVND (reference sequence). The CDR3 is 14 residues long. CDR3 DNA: TGTGCCAGTAGTTCCCAGGGGGGACAGGGAAAGCAGTACTTC. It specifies CASSSQGGQGKQYF.

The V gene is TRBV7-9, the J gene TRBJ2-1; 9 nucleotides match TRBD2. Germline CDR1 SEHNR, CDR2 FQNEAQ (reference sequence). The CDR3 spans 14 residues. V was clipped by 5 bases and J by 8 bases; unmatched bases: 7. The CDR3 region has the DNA TGTGCCAGCAGCCGGGCGGGGGGGCTTGATGAGCAGTTCTTC. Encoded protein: CASSRAGGLDEQFF.

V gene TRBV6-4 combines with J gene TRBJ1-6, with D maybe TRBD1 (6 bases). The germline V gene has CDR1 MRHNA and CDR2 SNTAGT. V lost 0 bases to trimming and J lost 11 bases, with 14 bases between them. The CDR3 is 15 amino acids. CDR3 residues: CASSDSAGRGTPLHF. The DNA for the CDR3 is TGTGCCAGCAGTGACTCGGCGGGCAGGGGTACACCCCTCCACTTT.

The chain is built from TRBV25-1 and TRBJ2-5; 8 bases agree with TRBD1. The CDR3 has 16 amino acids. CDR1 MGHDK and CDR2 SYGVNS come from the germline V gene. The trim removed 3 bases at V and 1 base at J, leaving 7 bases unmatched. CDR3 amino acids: CASSDVDRGFQETQYF. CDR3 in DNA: TGTGCCAGCAGTGATGTTGACAGGGGATTCCAAGAGACCCAGTACTTC. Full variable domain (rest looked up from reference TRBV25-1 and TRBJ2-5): EADIYQTPRYLVIGTGKKITLECSQTMGHDKMYWYQQDPGMELHLIHYSYGVNSTEKGDLSSESTVSRIRTEHFPLTLESARPSHTSQYLCASSDVDRGFQETQYFGPGTRLLVL.

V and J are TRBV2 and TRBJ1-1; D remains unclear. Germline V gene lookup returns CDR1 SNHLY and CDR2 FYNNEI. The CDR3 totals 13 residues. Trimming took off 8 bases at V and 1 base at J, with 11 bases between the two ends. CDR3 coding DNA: TGTGCCAGCGGCCCAAATGGGAACACTGAAGCTTTCTTT. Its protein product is CASGPNGNTEAFF.

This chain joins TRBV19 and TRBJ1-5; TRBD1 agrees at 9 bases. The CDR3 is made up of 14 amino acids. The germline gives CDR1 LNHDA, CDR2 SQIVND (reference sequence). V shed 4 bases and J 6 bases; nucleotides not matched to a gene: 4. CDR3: CASSNTGGVQPQHF. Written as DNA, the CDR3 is TGTGCCAGTAGTAATACAGGGGGCGTTCAGCCCCAGCATTTT.

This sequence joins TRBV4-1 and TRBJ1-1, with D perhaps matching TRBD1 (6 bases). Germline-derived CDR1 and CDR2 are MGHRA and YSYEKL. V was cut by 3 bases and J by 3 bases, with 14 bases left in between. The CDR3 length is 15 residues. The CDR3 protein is CASSHRGSGDTEAFF. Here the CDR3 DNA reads TGCGCCAGCAGCCACCGGGGCTCAGGGGACACTGAAGCTTTCTTT.

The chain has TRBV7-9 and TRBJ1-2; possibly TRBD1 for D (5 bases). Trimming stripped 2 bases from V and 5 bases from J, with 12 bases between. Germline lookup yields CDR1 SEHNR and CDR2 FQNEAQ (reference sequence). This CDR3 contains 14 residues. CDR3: CASSLRAGSYGYTF. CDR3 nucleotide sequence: TGTGCCAGCAGCTTACGCGCAGGGTCGTATGGCTACACCTTC. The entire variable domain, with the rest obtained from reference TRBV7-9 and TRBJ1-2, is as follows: DTGVSQNPRHKITKRGQNVTFRCDPISEHNRLYWYRQTLGQGPEFLTYFQNEAQLEKSRLLSDRFSAERPKGSFSTLEIQRTEQGDSAMYLCASSLRAGSYGYTFGSGTRLTVV.

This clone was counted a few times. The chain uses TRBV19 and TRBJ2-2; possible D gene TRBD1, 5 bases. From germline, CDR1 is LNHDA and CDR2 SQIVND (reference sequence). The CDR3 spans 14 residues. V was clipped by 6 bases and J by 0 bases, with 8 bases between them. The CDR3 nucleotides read TGTGCCAGTAGAAGGACAACGAACACCGGGGAGCTGTTTTTT. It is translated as CASRRTTNTGELFF.

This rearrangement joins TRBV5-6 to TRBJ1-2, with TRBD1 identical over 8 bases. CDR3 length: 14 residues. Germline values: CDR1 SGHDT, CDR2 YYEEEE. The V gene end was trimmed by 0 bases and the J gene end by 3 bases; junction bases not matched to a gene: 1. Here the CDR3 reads CASSLVRGHYGYTF. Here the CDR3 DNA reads TGTGCCAGCAGCTTGGTCAGGGGGCACTATGGCTACACCTTC. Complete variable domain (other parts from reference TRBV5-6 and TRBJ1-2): DAGVTQSPTHLIKTRGQQVTLRCSPKSGHDTVSWYQQALGQGPQFIFQYYEEEERQRGNFPDRFSGHQFPNYSSELNVNALLLGDSALYLCASSLVRGHYGYTFGSGTRLTVV.

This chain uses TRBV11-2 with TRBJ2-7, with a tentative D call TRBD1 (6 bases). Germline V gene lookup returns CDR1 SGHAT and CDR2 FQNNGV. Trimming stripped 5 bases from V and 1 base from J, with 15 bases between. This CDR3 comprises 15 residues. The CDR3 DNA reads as TGTGCCAGCAGCCCTGAAGGCAGGGGATCCTACGAGCAGTACTTC. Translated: CASSPEGRGSYEQYF.

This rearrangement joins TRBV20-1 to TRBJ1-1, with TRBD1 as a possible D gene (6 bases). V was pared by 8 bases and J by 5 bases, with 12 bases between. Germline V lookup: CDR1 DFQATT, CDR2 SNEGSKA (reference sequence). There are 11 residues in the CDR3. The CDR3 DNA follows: TGCAGTCGACAGGCTTTAACTGAAGCTTTCTTT. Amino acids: CSRQALTEAFF.

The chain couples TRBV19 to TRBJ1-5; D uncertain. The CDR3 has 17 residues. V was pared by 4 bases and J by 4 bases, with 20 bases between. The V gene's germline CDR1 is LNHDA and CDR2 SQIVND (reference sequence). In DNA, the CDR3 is TGTGCCAGTAGTACTCTTTCGACACGGGGATGGAATCAGCCCCAGCATTTT. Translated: CASSTLSTRGWNQPQHF.